A selection of T cell receptor beta chains follows, all from one sample in a study of prognosis after radiotherapy for stage I lung cancer. TCRdb passed the multiplex PCR reads through MiXCR, listing each CDR3 protein once. The sample has 8,500 or so distinct CDR3 sequences; 62% are singletons. The sequenced sample was PBMCs, obtained before or after stereotactic body radiation therapy (not recorded which). All receptors derive from a donor over 45 with non-small cell lung cancer. Each CDR3 is given with its conserved first and last residue. A D gene is named only where the DNA matches it firmly. Some rows have no size entry. The others give once, few or many, or a class for an expanded clone.

clone_size	j_call	d_call	v_call	cdr3_nt	cdr3_aa
NA	TRBJ2-5	NA	TRBV6-2/TRBV6-3	TGTGCCAGCAGTGGATCCAGGGTTGAGACCCAGTACTTC	CASSGSRVETQYF
medium-sized	TRBJ2-7	TRBD2	TRBV27	TGTGCCAGCAGTGACCTAGCGGGAGTATTCGAGCAGTACTTC	CASSDLAGVFEQYF
medium-sized	TRBJ1-4	NA	TRBV20-1	TGCAGTGCTAGATACCAGGTTGAAAAACTGTTTTTT	CSARYQVEKLFF
many	TRBJ1-5	TRBD1	TRBV25-1	TGTGCCACCTCCCGGGACAGACAGGATTATAGCAATCAGCCCCAGCATTTT	CATSRDRQDYSNQPQHF
NA	TRBJ1-5	NA	TRBV12-3/TRBV12-4	TGTGCCAGCAGTTTTCAATATCAGCCCCAGCATTTT	CASSFQYQPQHF
few	TRBJ1-1	NA	TRBV9	TGTGCCAGCAGCGGGAGCAACACTGAAGCTTTCTTT	CASSGSNTEAFF
NA	TRBJ1-6	NA	TRBV6-9	TGTGCCAGCAGTTACGACATTCGGGAGGCAGGTTCACCCCTCCACTTT	CASSYDIREAGSPLHF
NA	TRBJ2-1	TRBD2	TRBV7-9	TGTGCCAGCAGCTTCGCACTAGCGGGGGCCAATGAGCAGTTCTTC	CASSFALAGANEQFF
medium-sized	TRBJ2-2	NA	TRBV4-1	TGCGCCAGCAGCCAACAGGCCACCGGGGAGCTGTTTTTT	CASSQQATGELFF
NA	TRBJ2-7	NA	TRBV6-2/TRBV6-3	TGTGCCAGCAGTGTGCTTGAGGGAGGTTCCTACGAGCAGTACTTC	CASSVLEGGSYEQYF
medium-sized	TRBJ2-7	NA	TRBV4-2	TGTGCCAGCAGCCAAGAGATCGTCTACGAGCAGTACTTC	CASSQEIVYEQYF
NA	TRBJ2-3	NA	TRBV12-3/TRBV12-4	TGTGCCAGCACCCCCATAGGGGGAATCACAGATACGCAGTATTTT	CASTPIGGITDTQYF
NA	TRBJ1-1	TRBD1	TRBV6-2/TRBV6-3	TGTGCCAGCACGGCCCCCGGGACAGTGACCCAAGCTTTCTTT	CASTAPGTVTQAFF
medium-sized	TRBJ2-3	NA	TRBV19	TGTGCCAGTAGTATCTCCCAGTATGCAGATACGCAGTATTTT	CASSISQYADTQYF
medium-sized	TRBJ2-7	NA	TRBV28	TGTGCCAGCAGTTTAGGAGGGGTCGCGAAGCAGTACTTC	CASSLGGVAKQYF
NA	TRBJ1-6	NA	TRBV24-1	TGTGCCACCAGATGCCCCTTACAGGGTTGTTCGGGTTCACCCCTCCACTTT	CATRCPLQGCSGSPLHF
NA	TRBJ2-2	NA	TRBV20-1	TGCAGTGCTAGGGACGTCGCGAACACCGGGGAGCTGTTTTTT	CSARDVANTGELFF
many	TRBJ2-4	NA	TRBV14	TGTGCCAGCAGCCACAATCACATTCAGTACTTC	CASSHNHIQYF
once	TRBJ2-1	TRBD2	TRBV20-1	TGCAGTGCGGGTGGAGCTAGCGGGTACAATGAGCAGTTCTTC	CSAGGASGYNEQFF
medium-sized	TRBJ2-3	TRBD2	TRBV7-2	TGTGCCAGCAGCTCGATGAGCGGGAGACGAGATACGCAGTATTTT	CASSSMSGRRDTQYF
NA	TRBJ2-7	NA	TRBV19	TGTGCCAGTAGTAGGGGATCCGAGCAGTACTTC	CASSRGSEQYF
NA	TRBJ1-6	NA	TRBV12-3/TRBV12-4	TGTGCCAGCAGTTTAGCTGGAGGGAATTCACCCCTCCACTTT	CASSLAGGNSPLHF
NA	TRBJ2-5	NA	TRBV5-4	TGTGCCAGCAGCTTGGTTGAAGGGACCCCCGTGACCCAGTACTTC	CASSLVEGTPVTQYF
NA	TRBJ1-2	NA	TRBV6-2/TRBV6-3	TGTGCCAGCAGTCCGAGCGGGGGTACCGATTCCCGATATGGCTACACCTTC	CASSPSGGTDSRYGYTF
medium-sized	TRBJ2-1	NA	TRBV29-1	TGCAGCGGCACCAGACTTGGGGACAATGAGCAGTTCTTC	CSGTRLGDNEQFF
NA	TRBJ2-7	NA	TRBV5-4	TGTGCCAGCAGCATATATCAGACAGTTACCGAGCAGTACTTC	CASSIYQTVTEQYF
medium-sized	TRBJ1-5	NA	TRBV6-1	TGTGCCAGCAGTGAAGGGGGGGGGGCTAGCAATCAGCCCCAGCATTTT	CASSEGGGASNQPQHF
NA	TRBJ1-6	TRBD1	TRBV6-5	TGCGCCAGCAGTTCCCCCCAGGGGGGTCTAGTGTCACCCCTCCACTTT	CASSSPQGGLVSPLHF
NA	TRBJ1-2	NA	TRBV25-1	TGTGCCAGTGAGGATTTGAGGTATTGCCACACCTTC	CASEDLRYCHTF